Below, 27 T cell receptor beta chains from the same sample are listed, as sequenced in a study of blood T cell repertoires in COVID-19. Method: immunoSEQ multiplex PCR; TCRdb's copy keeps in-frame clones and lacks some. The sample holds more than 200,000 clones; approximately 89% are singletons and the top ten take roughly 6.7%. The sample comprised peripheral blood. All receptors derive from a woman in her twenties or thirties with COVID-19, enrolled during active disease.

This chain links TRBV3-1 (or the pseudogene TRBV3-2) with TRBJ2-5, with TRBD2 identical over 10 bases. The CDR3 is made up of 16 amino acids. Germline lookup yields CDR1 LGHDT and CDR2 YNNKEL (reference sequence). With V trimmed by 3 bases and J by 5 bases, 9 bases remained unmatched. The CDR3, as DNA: TGTGCCAGCAGCCAGCGAGCGGGGGGGAGCGGGGAGACCCAGTACTTC. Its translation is CASSQRAGGSGETQYF.

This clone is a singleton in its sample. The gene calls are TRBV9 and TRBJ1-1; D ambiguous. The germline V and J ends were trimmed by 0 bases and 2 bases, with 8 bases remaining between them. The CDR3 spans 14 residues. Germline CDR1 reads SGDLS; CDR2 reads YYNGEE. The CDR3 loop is CASSVVPENTEAFF. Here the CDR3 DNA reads TGTGCCAGCAGCGTAGTTCCAGAAAACACTGAAGCTTTCTTT.

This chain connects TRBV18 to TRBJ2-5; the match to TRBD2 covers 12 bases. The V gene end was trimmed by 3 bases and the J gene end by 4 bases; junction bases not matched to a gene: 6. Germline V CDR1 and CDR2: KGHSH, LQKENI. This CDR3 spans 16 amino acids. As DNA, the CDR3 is TGTGCCAGCTCACCGACGACTAGCGGGGGATCAGAGACCCAGTACTTC. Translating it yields CASSPTTSGGSETQYF.

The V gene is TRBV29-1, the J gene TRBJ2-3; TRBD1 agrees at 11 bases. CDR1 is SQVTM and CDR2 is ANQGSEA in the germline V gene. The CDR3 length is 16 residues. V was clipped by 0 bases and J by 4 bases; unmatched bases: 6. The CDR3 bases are TGCAGCGTTGAAGATCGGCGGACAGGGGGCGCAGATACGCAGTATTTT. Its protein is CSVEDRRTGGADTQYF.

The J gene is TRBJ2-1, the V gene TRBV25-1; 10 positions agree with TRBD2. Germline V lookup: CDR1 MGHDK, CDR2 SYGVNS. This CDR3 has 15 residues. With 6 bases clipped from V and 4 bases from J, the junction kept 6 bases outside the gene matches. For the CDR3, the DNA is TGTGCCAGCAGAGTTAGCGGGGGGTTGTACAATGAGCAGTTCTTC. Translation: CASRVSGGLYNEQFF.

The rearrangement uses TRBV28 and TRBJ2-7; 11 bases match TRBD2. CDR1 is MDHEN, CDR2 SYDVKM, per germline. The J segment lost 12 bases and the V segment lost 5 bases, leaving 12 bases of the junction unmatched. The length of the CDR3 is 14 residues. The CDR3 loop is CASSPPGLAVPTYF. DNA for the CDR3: TGTGCCAGCAGTCCGCCGGGACTAGCGGTTCCGACGTACTTC.

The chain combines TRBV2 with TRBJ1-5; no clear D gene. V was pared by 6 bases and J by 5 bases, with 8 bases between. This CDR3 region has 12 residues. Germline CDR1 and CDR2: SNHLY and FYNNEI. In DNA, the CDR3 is TGTGCCAGCAGCCGAACTTATCAGCCCCAGCATTTT. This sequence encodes CASSRTYQPQHF.

CDR3 bases: TGCAGCGTGCTCCGGCTGGCGGCGACGGAGCAGTTCTTC. The encoded protein is CSVLRLAATEQFF. The chain combines TRBV29-1 with TRBJ2-1; no definite D call. Between the trimmed V and J ends, which lost 6 bases and 10 bases, there was a span of 19 bases. The germline V gene encodes CDR1 SQVTM and CDR2 ANQGSEA. There are 13 residues in the CDR3.

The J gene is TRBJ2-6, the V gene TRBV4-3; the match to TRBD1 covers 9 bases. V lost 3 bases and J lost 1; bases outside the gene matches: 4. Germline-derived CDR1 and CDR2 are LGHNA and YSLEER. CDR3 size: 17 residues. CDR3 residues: CASSQEDRGSGANVLTF. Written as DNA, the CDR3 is TGCGCCAGCAGCCAGGAGGACAGGGGTTCTGGGGCCAACGTCCTGACTTTC.

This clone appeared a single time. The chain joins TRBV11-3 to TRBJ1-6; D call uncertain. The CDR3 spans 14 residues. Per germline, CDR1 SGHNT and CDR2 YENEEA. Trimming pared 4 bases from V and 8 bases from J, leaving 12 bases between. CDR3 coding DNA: TGTGCCAGCAGCTCCCCTCCGGGGTATTCACCCCTCCACTTT. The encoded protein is CASSSPPGYSPLHF.

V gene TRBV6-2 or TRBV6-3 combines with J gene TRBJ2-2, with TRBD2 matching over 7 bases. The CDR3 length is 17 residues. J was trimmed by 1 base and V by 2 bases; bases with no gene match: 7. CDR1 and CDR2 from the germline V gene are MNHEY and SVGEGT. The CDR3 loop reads CASSYARGGLNTGELFF. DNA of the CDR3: TGTGCCAGCAGTTACGCCCGGGGAGGGTTGAACACCGGGGAGCTGTTTTTT.

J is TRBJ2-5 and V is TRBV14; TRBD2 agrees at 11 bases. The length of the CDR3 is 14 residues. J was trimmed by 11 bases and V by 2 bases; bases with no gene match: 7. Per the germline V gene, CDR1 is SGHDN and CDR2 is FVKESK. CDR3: CASSQPGTSGFQYF. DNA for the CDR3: TGTGCCAGCAGCCAACCCGGGACTAGCGGATTTCAGTACTTC.

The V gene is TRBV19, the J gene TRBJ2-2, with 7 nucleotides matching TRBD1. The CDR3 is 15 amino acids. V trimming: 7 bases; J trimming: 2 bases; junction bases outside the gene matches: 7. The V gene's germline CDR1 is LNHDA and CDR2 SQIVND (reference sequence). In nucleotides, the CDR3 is TGTGCCAGTAAGTGGCGACAGGGAAACACCGGGGAGCTGTTTTTT. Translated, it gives CASKWRQGNTGELFF.

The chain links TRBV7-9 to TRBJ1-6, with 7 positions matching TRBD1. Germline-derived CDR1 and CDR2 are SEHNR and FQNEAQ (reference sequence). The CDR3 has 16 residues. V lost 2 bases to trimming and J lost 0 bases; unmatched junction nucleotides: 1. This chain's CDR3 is CASSLSGGSYNSPLHF. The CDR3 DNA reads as TGTGCCAGCAGCTTATCAGGGGGCTCCTATAATTCACCCCTCCACTTT.

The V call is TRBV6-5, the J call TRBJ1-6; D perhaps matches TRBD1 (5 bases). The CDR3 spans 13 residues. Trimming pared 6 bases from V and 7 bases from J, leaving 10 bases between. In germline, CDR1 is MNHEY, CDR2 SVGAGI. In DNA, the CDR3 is TGTGCCAGCAGCCCAGGGCCCAATTCACCCCTCCACTTT. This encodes CASSPGPNSPLHF.

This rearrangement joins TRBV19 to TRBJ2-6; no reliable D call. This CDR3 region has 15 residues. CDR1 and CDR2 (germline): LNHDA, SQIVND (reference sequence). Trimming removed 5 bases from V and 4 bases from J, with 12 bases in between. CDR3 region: CASSGSQTGANVLTF. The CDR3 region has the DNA TGTGCCAGTAGTGGCTCCCAGACAGGGGCCAACGTCCTGACTTTC.

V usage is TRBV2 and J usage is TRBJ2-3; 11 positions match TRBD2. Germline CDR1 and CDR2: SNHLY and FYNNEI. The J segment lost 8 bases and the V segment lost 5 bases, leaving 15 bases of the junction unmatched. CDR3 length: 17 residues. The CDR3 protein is CASSTQLAGEGGVTQYF. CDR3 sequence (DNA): TGTGCCAGCAGTACACAACTAGCGGGAGAGGGAGGGGTTACGCAGTATTTT.

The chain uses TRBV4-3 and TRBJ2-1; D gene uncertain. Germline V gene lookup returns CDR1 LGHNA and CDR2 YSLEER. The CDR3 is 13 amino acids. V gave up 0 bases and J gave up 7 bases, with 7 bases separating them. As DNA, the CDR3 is TGCGCCAGCAGCCAAGACGTCGAGAATGAGCAGTTCTTC. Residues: CASSQDVENEQFF.

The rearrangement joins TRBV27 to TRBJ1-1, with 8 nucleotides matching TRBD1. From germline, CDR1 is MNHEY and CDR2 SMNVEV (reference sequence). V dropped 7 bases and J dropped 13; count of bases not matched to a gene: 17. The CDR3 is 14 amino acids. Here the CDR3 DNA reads TGTGCCAGCATTATAACCGGACAGGGAGGTAAGGTTTTCTTT. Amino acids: CASIITGQGGKVFF.

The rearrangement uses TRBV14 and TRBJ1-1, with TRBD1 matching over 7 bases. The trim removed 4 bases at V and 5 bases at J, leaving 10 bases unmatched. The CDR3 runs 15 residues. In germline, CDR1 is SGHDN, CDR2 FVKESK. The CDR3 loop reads CASSPLTGVRTEAFF. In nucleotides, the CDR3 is TGTGCCAGCAGCCCCTTAACAGGGGTAAGGACTGAAGCTTTCTTT.

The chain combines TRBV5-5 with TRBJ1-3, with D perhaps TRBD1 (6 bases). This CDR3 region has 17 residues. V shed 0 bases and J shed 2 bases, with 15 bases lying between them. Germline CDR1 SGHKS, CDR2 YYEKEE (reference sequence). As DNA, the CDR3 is TGTGCCAGCAGCTTGGTAGGGGGACAAATGGCTGGAAACACCATATATTTT. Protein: CASSLVGGQMAGNTIYF.

This CDR3 is CASSYYRVYGQPQHF. CDR3 DNA: TGTGCCAGCAGTTACTACAGGGTTTACGGGCAGCCCCAGCATTTT. The chain links TRBV6-2 or TRBV6-3 to TRBJ1-5, with D maybe TRBD1 (6 bases). The germline gives CDR1 MNHEY, CDR2 SVGEGT. V lost 1 base and J 7 bases, leaving 14 bases between the germline ends. The CDR3 runs to 15 residues.

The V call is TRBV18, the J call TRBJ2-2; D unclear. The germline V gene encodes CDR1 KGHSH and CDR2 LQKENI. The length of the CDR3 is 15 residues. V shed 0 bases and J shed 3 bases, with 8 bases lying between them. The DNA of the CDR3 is TGTGCCAGCTCACCACCAACTCCCGACACCGGGGAGCTGTTTTTT. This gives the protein CASSPPTPDTGELFF.

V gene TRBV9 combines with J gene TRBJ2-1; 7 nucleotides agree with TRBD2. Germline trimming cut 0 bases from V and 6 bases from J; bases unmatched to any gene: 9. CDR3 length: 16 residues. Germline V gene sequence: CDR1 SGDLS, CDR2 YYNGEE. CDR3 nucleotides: TGTGCCAGCAGCGTAGATCCAGCGGGGAGAATCAATGAGCAGTTCTTC. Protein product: CASSVDPAGRINEQFF. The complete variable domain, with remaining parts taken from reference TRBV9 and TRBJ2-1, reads DSGVTQTPKHLITATGQRVTLRCSPRSGDLSVYWYQQSLDQGLQFLIQYYNGEERAKGNILERFSAQQFPDLHSELNLSSLELGDSALYFCASSVDPAGRINEQFFGPGTRLTVL.

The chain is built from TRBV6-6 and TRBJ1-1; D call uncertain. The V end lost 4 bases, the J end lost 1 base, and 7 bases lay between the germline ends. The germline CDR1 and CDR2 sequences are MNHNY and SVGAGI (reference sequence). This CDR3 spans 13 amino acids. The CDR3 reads CASSLRSNTEAFF. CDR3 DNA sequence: TGTGCCAGCAGTTTGCGGTCGAACACTGAAGCTTTCTTT.

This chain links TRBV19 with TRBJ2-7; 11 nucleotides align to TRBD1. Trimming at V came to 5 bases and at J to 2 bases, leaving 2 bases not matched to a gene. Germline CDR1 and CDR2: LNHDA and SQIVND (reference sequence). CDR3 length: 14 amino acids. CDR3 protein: CASSPGQGAYEQYF. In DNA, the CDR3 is TGTGCCAGTAGTCCGGGACAGGGGGCCTACGAGCAGTACTTC.

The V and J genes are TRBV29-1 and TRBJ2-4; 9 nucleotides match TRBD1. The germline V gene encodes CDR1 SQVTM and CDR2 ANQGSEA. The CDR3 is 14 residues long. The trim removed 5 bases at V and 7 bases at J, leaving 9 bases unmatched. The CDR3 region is CSVSGTGRANIQYF. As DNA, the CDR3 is TGCAGCGTTAGTGGGACAGGGAGGGCGAACATTCAGTACTTC.